The sequence of this T cell receptor beta chain was determined in a study of blood T cell repertoires in COVID-19. After removal of 0 bases from V and 6 bases from J, the junction contained 3 bases not matched to a gene. Germline-derived CDR1 and CDR2 are ENHRY and SYGVKD. This CDR3 region has 16 residues. TCRdb's copy holds only in-frame clones and misses some; the assay was immunoSEQ multiplex PCR. This sample yields hundreds of thousands of clones, of which roughly 90% are seen a single time; 1.4% belongs to the top ten. The chain combines TRBV10-3 with TRBJ2-5; 14 bases line up with TRBD2. This receptor was obtained from a woman in her twenties or thirties with active or convalescent COVID-19. The source material was peripheral blood. CDR3 in amino acids: CAISESTSGRDKTQYF. CDR3 nucleotides: TGTGCCATCAGTGAGTCGACTAGCGGGAGGGACAAGACCCAGTACTTC.